This is a list of T cell receptor beta chains from one sample in a study. TCRdb ran MiXCR on the RT-PCR reads and lists one entry per CDR3 protein. The sample shows about 700,000 distinct CDR3 sequences, more than 13% of them seen only once. Specimen: memory CD4+ T cells from blood. The source is a female donor in good health, serving as a healthy control. Both conserved end residues are part of each CDR3. D genes are given only for firm matches. Size is stated for part of the rows, as once, few or many counts, or as a class when the clone is expanded.

v_call	j_call	d_call	clone_size	cdr3_aa	cdr3_nt
TRBV5-1	TRBJ1-1	TRBD1	few	CASSTDLTGGNTEAFF	TGCGCCAGCAGCACCGATTTGACAGGGGGGAACACTGAAGCTTTCTTT
TRBV28	TRBJ1-2	TRBD1	few	CASRPGTGDIYGYTF	TGTGCCAGCAGGCCCGGGACAGGGGATATCTATGGCTACACCTTC
TRBV19	TRBJ2-1	TRBD1	NA	CASSPWTGGIENEQFF	TGTGCCAGTAGTCCCTGGACAGGAGGCATTGAAAATGAGCAGTTCTTC
TRBV11-2	TRBJ2-5	NA	few	CASSFQPGETQYF	TGTGCCAGCAGCTTCCAGCCCGGGGAGACCCAGTACTTC
TRBV20-1	TRBJ2-7	TRBD2	many	CSARAPITGTSGYEQYF	TGCAGTGCTAGAGCCCCTATAACCGGGACTAGCGGCTACGAGCAGTACTTC
TRBV10-2	TRBJ1-2	TRBD1	NA	CASGPSGGGVTF	TGCGCCAGCGGACCCTCAGGGGGTGGTGTCACCTTC
TRBV29-1	TRBJ2-3	NA	many	CSVSGAADTQYF	TGCAGCGTTTCAGGGGCAGCAGATACGCAGTATTTT
TRBV20-1	TRBJ2-5	NA	few	CSAPPGTSQETQYF	TGCAGTGCTCCACCGGGGACATCCCAAGAGACCCAGTACTTC
TRBV7-2	TRBJ2-1	NA	NA	CASSSAIYNEQFF	TGTGCCAGCAGCTCGGCCATATACAATGAGCAGTTCTTC
TRBV7-9	TRBJ2-1	TRBD2	NA	CASSQRPGLEKNEQFF	TGTGCCAGCAGCCAACGACCGGGACTAGAAAAAAATGAGCAGTTCTTC
TRBV2	TRBJ1-5	NA	NA	CASRFLGDQPQHF	TGTGCCAGCAGGTTCCTCGGGGATCAGCCCCAGCATTTT
TRBV9	TRBJ1-1	NA	NA	CASSARVGSGTEAFF	TGTGCCAGCAGCGCCAGGGTAGGGTCGGGAACTGAAGCTTTCTTT
TRBV20-1	TRBJ2-1	TRBD2	few	CSAIGTSGYEQFF	TGCAGTGCTATCGGGACTAGCGGCTATGAGCAGTTCTTC
TRBV20-1	TRBJ2-3	NA	many	CSADPGQGSDTQYF	TGCAGTGCTGACCCCGGGCAGGGTAGCGATACGCAGTATTTT
TRBV19	TRBJ2-7	NA	NA	CASSPKEGSSYEQYF	TGTGCCAGTAGTCCCAAGGAGGGGAGCTCCTACGAGCAGTACTTC
TRBV27	TRBJ1-6	NA	few	CASRPGIYSPLHF	TGTGCCAGCAGACCCGGAATCTATTCACCCCTCCACTTT